This TCR beta chain was found in a study of blood T cell repertoires in COVID-19. Per the study methods: Amplification with reference gene primers provided the estimates of nucleated cell counts. The assay was immunoSEQ multiplex PCR, and TCRdb's table has in-frame clones only and misses some. The V and J calls and clone size were taken over from that table, and D and trimming were inferred from the DNA. The sample shows 45,000 to 70,000 clones, roughly 80% of them seen only once. With 0 bases clipped from V and 7 bases from J, the junction kept 3 bases outside the gene matches. CDR1 SGHNT and CDR2 YENEEA come from the germline V gene. This CDR3 is 16 amino acids long.

The source material was peripheral blood. The TCR was taken from a woman aged 45-60 years with active or convalescent COVID-19. V usage is TRBV11-3 and J usage is TRBJ2-1; TRBD2 matches at 13 bases. In DNA, the CDR3 is TGTGCCAGCAGCTTAGAAGGACTAGCGGGAGTAAATGAGCAGTTCTTC. Protein: CASSLEGLAGVNEQFF.